This is a list of T cell receptor beta chains from one sample in a study of blood T cell repertoires in COVID-19. Libraries were prepared by immunoSEQ multiplex PCR; TCRdb keeps only in-frame clonotypes and omits some of them. This sample has over 200,000 clones, with approximately 79% found just once. Input material: peripheral blood. These receptors all stem from a human donor in a cohort sampled during active COVID-19. Both conserved end residues are part of each CDR3. The order of the fields is D gene, V gene, clone size, J gene, CDR3 protein, CDR3 DNA. D genes are given only for firm matches. Not every row has a clone size; where given, it reads once, few, many or a size class.

>TRBD1|TRBV29-1|NA|TRBJ1-3
CSVIPRDSSGNTIYF
TGCAGCGTTATTCCCCGGGACAGCTCTGGAAACACCATATATTTT
>NA|TRBV19|once|TRBJ2-2
CASSRLNTGELFF
TGTGCCAGTAGTAGGCTGAACACCGGGGAGCTGTTTTTT
>NA|TRBV19|NA|TRBJ1-4
CASNDNPNEKLFF
TGTGCCAGTAACGACAACCCTAATGAAAAACTGTTTTTT
>NA|TRBV11-3|NA|TRBJ2-5
CASSSQNQETQYF
TGTGCCAGCAGCTCACAGAACCAAGAGACCCAGTACTTC
>TRBD1|TRBV7-2|NA|TRBJ1-6
CASARDSHNSPLHF
TGTGCCAGCGCCCGGGACAGTCATAATTCACCCCTCCACTTT
>TRBD1|TRBV27|many|TRBJ2-7
CASSHPTGLAAYEQYF
TGTGCCAGCAGTCATCCGACAGGGTTAGCTGCCTACGAGCAGTACTTC
>TRBD1|TRBV7-9|NA|TRBJ2-7
CASSLTGTGFDEQYF
TGTGCCAGCAGTTTGACCGGGACAGGTTTCGACGAGCAGTACTTC
>TRBD1|TRBV2|once|TRBJ2-7
CASGPEGQGPREQYF
TGTGCCAGCGGCCCTGAGGGACAGGGGCCTCGGGAGCAGTACTTC
>NA|TRBV11-3|NA|TRBJ2-7
CASSRGAEYEQYF
TGTGCCAGCAGCCGGGGGGCCGAATACGAGCAGTACTTC
>NA|TRBV19|NA|TRBJ2-3
CASSMWTDTDTQYF
TGTGCCAGTAGTATGTGGACAGACACAGATACGCAGTATTTT
>TRBD2|TRBV30|NA|TRBJ2-1
CAWSTGTSGYNEQFF
TGTGCCTGGAGTACCGGGACTAGCGGCTACAATGAGCAGTTCTTC
>NA|TRBV4-3|NA|TRBJ1-1
CASSREPGRQAFF
TGCGCCAGCAGCCGAGAACCAGGGCGTCAAGCTTTCTTT
>NA|TRBV5-1|NA|TRBJ2-5
CASSRTGYQETQYF
TGCGCCAGCAGCCGAACAGGGTACCAAGAGACCCAGTACTTC
>NA|TRBV19|NA|TRBJ2-5
CASSMGDFQETQYF
TGTGCCAGTAGTATGGGGGACTTCCAAGAGACCCAGTACTTC
>TRBD1|TRBV7-9|few|TRBJ1-1
CASRGTVNTEAFF
TGTGCCAGCAGGGGGACAGTGAACACTGAAGCTTTCTTT
>NA|TRBV18|once|TRBJ1-1
CASSPSSGTLNTEAFF
TGTGCCAGCTCACCAAGCTCGGGGACACTGAACACTGAAGCTTTCTTT
>TRBD2|TRBV5-1|once|TRBJ2-2
CASRTSGLRNTGELFF
TGCGCCAGCAGGACTAGCGGGCTTAGGAACACCGGGGAGCTGTTTTTT
>TRBD1|TRBV30|once|TRBJ1-1
CAWSGQINTEAFF
TGTGCCTGGTCGGGACAGATAAACACTGAAGCTTTCTTT
>TRBD2|TRBV4-2|NA|TRBJ2-7
CASSQGLAGGYEQYF
TGTGCCAGCAGCCAAGGACTAGCGGGAGGCTACGAGCAGTACTTC
>TRBD1|TRBV27|few|TRBJ2-5
CASRLSTGTGQETQYF
TGTGCCAGCAGATTAAGTACCGGGACAGGGCAAGAGACCCAGTACTTC
>NA|TRBV27|NA|TRBJ1-1
CASSMTREPARAFF
TGTGCCAGCAGCATGACCCGGGAACCAGCTAGGGCTTTCTTT
>NA|TRBV29-1|NA|TRBJ1-2
CSATNYGYTF
TGCAGCGCTACTAACTATGGCTACACCTTC
>NA|TRBV4-3|NA|TRBJ2-5
CASSQDRQNQETQYF
TGCGCCAGCAGCCAAGACCGACAGAACCAAGAGACCCAGTACTTC
>TRBD1|TRBV28|many|TRBJ2-1
CASSFPSRGSSYNEQFF
TGTGCCAGCAGTTTTCCCAGCAGGGGGAGCTCCTACAATGAGCAGTTCTTC
>TRBD1|TRBV29-1|NA|TRBJ2-5
CSVGRDSQETQYF
TGCAGCGTTGGAAGGGACAGTCAAGAGACCCAGTACTTC
>TRBD2|TRBV7-3|NA|TRBJ2-7
CASSPQSGPSGSDEQYF
TGTGCCAGCAGCCCGCAATCAGGGCCTAGCGGGAGCGACGAGCAGTACTTC
>TRBD1|TRBV28|few|TRBJ1-2
CASSSRQGAPGYGYTF
TGTGCCAGCAGTTCCAGACAGGGGGCCCCTGGCTATGGCTACACCTTC
>TRBD2|TRBV7-3|NA|TRBJ2-1
CASSKGTSGRPNEQFF
TGTGCCAGCAGCAAAGGGACTAGCGGGAGGCCGAATGAGCAGTTCTTC
>TRBD2|TRBV9|few|TRBJ2-7
CASSPGGGPSYEQYF
TGTGCCAGCAGCCCGGGAGGAGGGCCGTCCTACGAGCAGTACTTC
>TRBD2|TRBV7-2|few|TRBJ2-1
CASSFSLLAGGPKEQFF
TGTGCCAGCAGCTTCTCCTTACTAGCGGGAGGGCCGAAAGAGCAGTTCTTC
>TRBD2|TRBV7-9|NA|TRBJ2-5
CASSLASGGQETQYF
TGTGCCAGCAGCTTAGCCAGCGGGGGACAAGAGACCCAGTACTTC
>TRBD2|TRBV6-5|NA|TRBJ2-1
CASSYSGWASGTEQFF
TGTGCCAGCAGTTACTCGGGGTGGGCTAGCGGGACTGAGCAGTTCTTC
>NA|TRBV28|medium-sized|TRBJ1-5
CASGRDYSNQPQHF
TGTGCCAGCGGCAGGGATTATAGCAATCAGCCCCAGCATTTT
>NA|TRBV19|NA|TRBJ1-5
CASSIYGLDSRQPQHF
TGTGCCAGTAGTATTTACGGGTTGGACAGTAGACAGCCCCAGCATTTT
>NA|TRBV2|NA|TRBJ1-4
CASSEEPTNEKLFF
TGTGCCAGCAGTGAAGAGCCCACTAATGAAAAACTGTTTTTT
>NA|TRBV18|once|TRBJ2-2
CASSPLYQIQGSGELFF
TGTGCCAGCTCACCACTATATCAGATACAGGGATCCGGGGAGCTGTTTTTT
>TRBD2|TRBV19|NA|TRBJ2-7
CASSISGSGSSYEQYF
TGTGCCAGTAGTATATCAGGTAGCGGGTCCTCCTACGAGCAGTACTTC
>TRBD1|TRBV19|NA|TRBJ2-6
CASSIGRGYVLTF
TGTGCCAGTAGTATCGGCAGGGGGTACGTCCTGACTTTC
>TRBD1|TRBV28|NA|TRBJ2-7
CASRGQASSYEQYF
TGTGCCAGCAGGGGACAGGCGAGCTCCTACGAGCAGTACTTC
>NA|TRBV7-9|few|TRBJ2-7
CASSPGGSYEQYF
TGTGCCAGCAGCCCAGGGGGGTCCTACGAGCAGTACTTC
>TRBD2|TRBV6-2/TRBV6-3|NA|TRBJ2-5
CASSQREGRSTQYF
TGTGCCAGCAGCCAGCGGGAGGGCCGTTCGACCCAGTACTTC
>NA|TRBV9|NA|TRBJ1-1
CASSPKGGLSNTEAFF
TGTGCCAGCAGCCCAAAGGGAGGGCTGTCGAACACTGAAGCTTTCTTT
>NA|TRBV9|NA|TRBJ2-7
CASSRTSNIGNEQYF
TGTGCCAGCAGCCGTACTAGTAACATAGGTAACGAGCAGTACTTC
>TRBD2|TRBV27|NA|TRBJ2-7
CASSLVAGGLVEQYF
TGTGCCAGCAGTTTAGTAGCGGGAGGCCTTGTCGAGCAGTACTTC
>TRBD2|TRBV14|once|TRBJ2-7
CASSHPAHTGGRVSLEQYF
TGTGCCAGCAGCCATCCAGCGCACACGGGAGGACGTGTATCGCTCGAGCAGTACTTC
>NA|TRBV30|once|TRBJ2-1
CAWSHAGEQFF
TGTGCCTGGAGTCACGCGGGGGAGCAGTTCTTC
>NA|TRBV28|NA|TRBJ2-1
CAIGRGGGNEQFF
TGTGCCATCGGGCGAGGGGGGGGCAATGAGCAGTTCTTC
>TRBD2|TRBV4-2|NA|TRBJ2-2
CASSHSRRERWTGELFF
TGTGCCAGCAGTCACAGTAGGCGGGAGCGATGGACCGGGGAGCTGTTTTTT
>NA|TRBV9|NA|TRBJ2-3
CASSVGLSGADTQYF
TGTGCCAGCAGCGTTGGACTCTCGGGGGCAGATACGCAGTATTTT
>TRBD1|TRBV11-2|NA|TRBJ2-5
CASSLSPRQGMETQYF
TGTGCCAGCAGCTTAAGTCCCCGACAGGGAATGGAGACCCAGTACTTC
>NA|TRBV27|few|TRBJ2-1
CASSFTGPTYNEQFF
TGTGCCAGCAGTTTCACAGGTCCAACCTACAATGAGCAGTTCTTC
>NA|TRBV19|NA|TRBJ1-2
CASRKENYGYTF
TGTGCCAGCCGCAAGGAGAACTATGGCTACACCTTC
>TRBD2|TRBV18|NA|TRBJ2-5
CASSPRLAAFQETQYF
TGTGCCAGCTCACCTCGACTAGCGGCGTTCCAAGAGACCCAGTACTTC
>TRBD1|TRBV9|NA|TRBJ1-2
CASSPSGGINYGYTF
TGTGCCAGCAGCCCCTCAGGGGGTATTAACTATGGCTACACCTTC
>TRBD1|TRBV7-4|NA|TRBJ2-7
CASSQLTGTGELEQYF
TGTGCCAGCAGCCAGCTAACCGGGACAGGGGAATTAGAGCAGTACTTC
>TRBD2|TRBV5-5|NA|TRBJ2-3
CASSPGPGLAGLSTDTQYF
TGTGCCAGCAGCCCGGGTCCGGGACTAGCGGGACTTAGCACAGATACGCAGTATTTT
>NA|TRBV12-3/TRBV12-4|NA|TRBJ1-1
CASTWTNTEAFF
TGTGCCAGCACCTGGACTAACACTGAAGCTTTCTTT
>NA|TRBV7-2|NA|TRBJ1-5
CASSLFNRKNQPQHF
TGTGCCAGCAGCTTATTCAACAGGAAGAATCAGCCCCAGCATTTT
>NA|TRBV28|NA|TRBJ1-2
CASNWGDLGGYTF
TGTGCCAGCAACTGGGGCGACTTGGGAGGCTACACCTTC
>NA|TRBV27|NA|TRBJ1-1
CASKNQGGISEAFF
TGTGCCAGCAAAAATCAAGGGGGAATCAGTGAAGCTTTCTTT